The entry below describes one TCR beta chain. This clonotype has a handful of counts. The antigen it binds to is not known. Base-call qualities are not available, and no considerably larger clone is one nucleotide away. This record comes from a study of T-cell memory formation after mild COVID-19 (dated by TCRdb to the early 2020s). In the study overall: TCR sequence clusters from the two donors were largely donor specific. In a couple of donors, T-cell clones that expanded and contracted after mild COVID-19 were tracked by sequencing TCRalpha and TCRbeta repertoires over time. Two young, previously healthy adult volunteers, one female and one male, were included in the cohort. The paper's findings and limits, for the study overall: Contracting CD4+ clones were found mainly in CM and EM memory subsets, while CD8+ clones were enriched in EMRA. The second-wave clones that peaked on day 37 were not confirmed to be SARS-CoV-2 specific. Some responding clones were found in pre-infection memory, which suggests that pre-existing cross-reactive memory T cells took part in the SARS-CoV-2 response. Only a couple of mild cases were covered in the study, and larger cohorts including severe cases with pre-infection samples were considered necessary. From day 15 to 85, contracting clones showed balanced CD4/CD8 phenotypes, whereas a second wave of clones that expanded from day 15 to 37 leaned towards CD4+.

Ficoll-Paque density gradient centrifugation was used to isolate PBMCs. Trimming removed 0 bases from V and 4 bases from J, leaving 16 bases between the germline ends. CDR1 DFQATT and CDR2 SNEGSKA are derived from the germline V gene (reference sequence). The CDR3 runs 15 residues from the cysteine to the phenylalanine. The entry retains the CDR3 DNA only, 45 bases that are in frame from base 1. The sequencing machine was an Illumina NovaSeq 6000. cDNA libraries for TCRalpha and TCRbeta were prepared by 5'RACE using constant-segment primers, with sample barcodes and unique molecular identifiers added. RNA was extracted from every sample with Trizol reagent. The libraries were amplified in two PCR steps, and the second step added a second sample barcode and Illumina TruSeq adapters. Sequencing of the libraries was done on an Illumina NovaSeq, producing 2 x 150 bp paired-end reads. In the authors' own workflow: With migec v1.2.7, reads were demultiplexed and then collapsed into UMI-guided consensus sequences. Using mixcr v2.1.11, UMI consensuses were aligned to TRA and TRB V and J templates and then assembled into clonotypes. A clonotype was counted as expanded or contracted only when both edgeR and NoisET called the clonotype significant, with the noise models trained on biological replicates. For edgeR calls, the cutoffs were a false discovery rate-adjusted p below 0.01 and a log2 fold-change threshold of 1. As an exploratory analysis of dynamics, PCA with hierarchical clustering was applied to max-normalized trajectories of the 1000 most abundant clonotypes. Separately sequenced CD4+ and CD8+ repertoires were used to assign the CD4 or CD8 phenotype of responding clones. TCRdb applied fastp at Q25 and MiXCR to the public reads, then kept only in-frame beta chains. When rows share a CDR3 protein, they turn into one entry using the most common DNA and genes. The V and J calls follow TCRdb's processing rather than the paper's. Present in this sample are around 510,000 distinct CDR3 sequences, roughly 21% of which were seen just once. The ten largest clonotypes hold approximately 8.4% of the sample.

The clonotype was recovered from an adult woman who had mild COVID-19 (a few samples of this study predate the infection). The sample titles of this study are shuffled in the database, so cell type and time point are left out; the donor was told from shared clones. Sequencing was done on a sample of PBMCs or a T cell subset sorted from them (not recorded which). Recombination connected TRBV20-1 to TRBJ2-7, with the identity of the D gene unclear. The CDR3 region has the sequence CSAREDGPARYEQYF. The sequenced DNA: TGCAGTGCTAGAGAGGACGGACCTGCTCGGTACGAGCAGTACTTC.